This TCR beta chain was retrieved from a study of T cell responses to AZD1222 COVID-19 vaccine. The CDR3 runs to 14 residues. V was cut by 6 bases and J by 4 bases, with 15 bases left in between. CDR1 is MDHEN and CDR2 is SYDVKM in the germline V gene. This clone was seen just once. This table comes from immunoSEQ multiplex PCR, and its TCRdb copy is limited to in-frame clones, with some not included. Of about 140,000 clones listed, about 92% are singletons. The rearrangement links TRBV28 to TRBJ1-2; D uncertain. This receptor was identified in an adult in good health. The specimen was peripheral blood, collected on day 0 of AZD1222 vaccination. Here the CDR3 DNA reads TGTGCCAGCAGCCCCGTCGGGATCATCTATGGCTACACCTTC. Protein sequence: CASSPVGIIYGYTF.